One sample yielded the 3 T cell receptor beta chains listed below, sequenced in a study of Graves' ophthalmopathy and Graves' hyperthyroidism. TCR beta CDR3 regions were amplified from RNA transcripts. An initial RT-PCR round employing HTBI primers preceded a second-round multiplex PCR. TCRdb independently ran MiXCR on the multiplex PCR reads; one entry per CDR3 protein. The sample records roughly 610,000 distinct CDR3 sequences, approximately 21% being singletons. Material for sequencing was peripheral blood. All receptors derive from a woman between 18 and 29 years old with stable Graves' hyperthyroidism. Some clones in this sample may be carry-over from other donors' samples.

This clonotype was counted many times. The V and J genes are TRBV12-3 or TRBV12-4 and TRBJ2-2; no reliable D call. V was trimmed by 6 bases and J by 6 bases, leaving 11 bases between them. The CDR3 runs to 13 residues. CDR3 coding DNA: TGTGCCAGCAGCTCAGACGACGCCGGGGAGCTGTTTTTT. Encoded protein: CASSSDDAGELFF.

This clonotype was counted between two and nine times. V and J are TRBV2 and TRBJ2-7, with D perhaps TRBD1 (7 bases). CDR1 SNHLY and CDR2 FYNNEI come from the germline V gene. CDR3 length equals 14 residues. The V gene lost 7 bases and the J gene lost 3 bases, with 16 bases spanning the gap. The CDR3 DNA reads as TGTGCCAGCACCCAGGGGGGACCAAACTACGAGCAGTACTTC. Translation: CASTQGGPNYEQYF.

J is TRBJ2-5 and V is TRBV7-2; 8 bases align to TRBD1. Germline lookup yields CDR1 SGHTA and CDR2 FQGNSA. The CDR3 length is 15 residues. V lost 0 bases, J lost 5 bases, and 5 bases stayed unmatched. The CDR3 nucleotides are TGTGCCAGCAGCTTAGCGCGGACAGGGCGGGAGACCCAGTACTTC. It translates to CASSLARTGRETQYF.